Listed below are T cell receptor beta chains from one sample, sequenced in a study of long-term antiretroviral therapy in people with HIV. Produced via immunoSEQ multiplex PCR; TCRdb's table is partial and in-frame only. The repertoire has around 20,000 clones, approximately 90% of them found once; the top ten carry under 9.5%. Sequencing was performed on unsorted PBMCs, taken 4.2 years after starting antiretroviral therapy. These receptor sequences come from a man in his fifties or sixties with HIV. CDR3s include the opening cysteine and the closing phenylalanine or tryptophan. A D gene is named only where the DNA matches it firmly. Clone size is not always given. Where it is, it says once, few, many or a class for expanded clones.

>NA|TRBV5-6|NA|TRBJ2-7
TGTGCCAGCAGCACAGGTCGGAGCTACGAGCAGTACTTC
CASSTGRSYEQYF
>NA|TRBV9|NA|TRBJ1-1
TGTGCCAGCAGCGTAGAGGCAGGGACTTATGGGGGTGAAGCTTTCTTT
CASSVEAGTYGGEAFF
>NA|TRBV4-3|NA|TRBJ1-1
TGCGCCAGCAGCCAACAAGACAGGAACACTGAAGCTTTCTTT
CASSQQDRNTEAFF
>NA|TRBV11-2|NA|TRBJ2-1
TGTGCCAGCAGCTTAGAACAATCCTGGCGCGGGGATGAGCAGTTCTTC
CASSLEQSWRGDEQFF
>NA|TRBV11-2|NA|TRBJ2-3
TGTGCCAGCAGCTTGGACGCAGATACGCAGTATTTT
CASSLDADTQYF
>TRBD1|TRBV5-6|NA|TRBJ1-1
TGTGCCAGCAGCTTGGGTGGGACAGATGAAGCTTTCTTT
CASSLGGTDEAFF
>NA|TRBV30|NA|TRBJ1-1
TGTGCCTGGAGTGTACAACCGAGGACTGAAGCTTTCTTT
CAWSVQPRTEAFF
>NA|TRBV7-9|NA|TRBJ1-1
TGTGCCAGCAGCCTTTCTGGGACCGAAGCTTTCTTT
CASSLSGTEAFF
>NA|TRBV11-3|NA|TRBJ2-2
TGTGCCAGCAGCTCCGGCCCATTGCCCGGGGAGCTGTTTTTT
CASSSGPLPGELFF
>TRBD2|TRBV2|NA|TRBJ2-3
TGTGCCAGCAGTGAAATAGCGGGGGGGCTTACGCAGTATTTT
CASSEIAGGLTQYF
>TRBD2|TRBV5-1|NA|TRBJ2-3
TGCGCCAGCAGCTTGTTGTCTGACGGACTAGCGGGGGGAAGCACAGATACGCAGTATTTT
CASSLLSDGLAGGSTDTQYF
>TRBD2|TRBV30|NA|TRBJ2-3
TGTGCCTGGAGTGTAGGACTAGCGGTAGATACGCAGTATTTT
CAWSVGLAVDTQYF
>NA|TRBV5-1|NA|TRBJ2-2
TGCGCCAGCAGCTTGTATCACGGGGGATCCGGGGAGCTGTTTTTT
CASSLYHGGSGELFF
>TRBD1|TRBV4-1|NA|TRBJ2-7
TGCGCCAGCAGCCTACCGGGACAGGGGCTCTACGAGCAGTACTTC
CASSLPGQGLYEQYF
>TRBD1|TRBV27|NA|TRBJ1-1
TGTGCCAGCACCCCTCTGGGACAGGCGAACACTGAAGCTTTCTTT
CASTPLGQANTEAFF
>TRBD2|TRBV19|NA|TRBJ2-3
TGTGCCAGTACGGTGGCGGGGGGGCTTGATACGCAGTATTTT
CASTVAGGLDTQYF
>NA|TRBV11-3|NA|TRBJ2-3
TGTGCCAGCAGCTTAGAGGGGGGGCCGGGAGATACGCAGTATTTT
CASSLEGGPGDTQYF
>NA|TRBV11-2|NA|TRBJ1-6
TGTGCCAGCAGCTTAGATGACAGCTCCTATAATTCACCCCTCCACTTT
CASSLDDSSYNSPLHF
>TRBD1|TRBV5-1|once|TRBJ1-3
TGCGCCAGCAGCCCTCGATTTACAGGGGAAGGGGTAGGAAACACCATATATTTT
CASSPRFTGEGVGNTIYF
>TRBD1|TRBV5-1|NA|TRBJ1-1
TGCGCCAGCAGCTTTGGTGCCGGGACAGGGGATGTGGCCACTGAAGCTTTCTTT
CASSFGAGTGDVATEAFF
>NA|TRBV5-6|NA|TRBJ2-2
TGTGCCAGCAGTTTTGGGGGGCGCTTGGGCACCGGGGAGCTGTTTTTT
CASSFGGRLGTGELFF
>NA|TRBV5-6|NA|TRBJ2-2
TGTGCCAGCAGCCCCTACACTTACACCGGGGAGCTGTTTTTT
CASSPYTYTGELFF
>NA|TRBV19|NA|TRBJ1-2
TGTGCCAGTAGTATAGAAGGGCAGGGCTTTTACTATGGCTACACCTTC
CASSIEGQGFYYGYTF
>NA|TRBV27|NA|TRBJ1-6
TGTGCCAGCAGTCTTCTCCTCCGGCAGGGCTCGAGCTCCTATAATTCACCCCTCCACTTT
CASSLLLRQGSSSYNSPLHF
>NA|TRBV11-3|NA|TRBJ2-1
TGTGCCAGCAGCTCCTCCAGGAGAGCAGACAATGAGCAGTTCTTC
CASSSSRRADNEQFF
>TRBD1|TRBV4-3|NA|TRBJ1-2
TGCGCCAGCAGCCAAGGACTTTTGGACAGGGACTATGGCTACACCTTC
CASSQGLLDRDYGYTF
>NA|TRBV19|few|TRBJ1-1
TGTGCCAGTAGTATATCGGTGAACACTGAAGCTTTCTTT
CASSISVNTEAFF
>NA|TRBV19|NA|TRBJ2-2
TGTGCCAGTAGCTCGGTGGAAACCGGGGAGCTGTTTTTT
CASSSVETGELFF
>TRBD1|TRBV7-2|NA|TRBJ2-7
TGTGCCAGCAGCTTTCGAATCCGGGACAGGGGCAACGAGCAGTACTTC
CASSFRIRDRGNEQYF
>NA|TRBV19|NA|TRBJ1-5
TGTGCCAGTAGTATCGCGGAAAATCAGCCCCAGCATTTT
CASSIAENQPQHF
>TRBD1|TRBV27|NA|TRBJ2-7
TGTGCCAGCAGTTTATCGGGACAGGTTAACTACGAGCAGTACTTC
CASSLSGQVNYEQYF
>NA|TRBV27|NA|TRBJ2-3
TGTGCCAGCAGTTTACAGGGGGGAGATACGCAGTATTTT
CASSLQGGDTQYF
>NA|TRBV30|NA|TRBJ1-1
TGTGCCTGGAGTGTACGTCTCGGACGGTTGAACACTGAAGCTTTCTTT
CAWSVRLGRLNTEAFF
>NA|TRBV4-3|NA|TRBJ1-1
TGCGCCAGCAGCCAAGTTCCCCTCCTTAGCACTGAAGCTTTCTTT
CASSQVPLLSTEAFF
>TRBD2|TRBV29-1|NA|TRBJ2-5
TGCAGCGTTGAAGATCCGCGGGGGGGCCAAGAGACCCAGTACTTC
CSVEDPRGGQETQYF
>TRBD1|TRBV6-6|NA|TRBJ1-2
TGTGCCAGCAGGCCGGGACAGGGGGCTCAAGGCTACACCTTC
CASRPGQGAQGYTF
>TRBD2|TRBV2|NA|TRBJ2-3
TGTGCCAGCAGTACACGGACTAGCGGGGGAGCCACTAGCACAGATACGCAGTATTTT
CASSTRTSGGATSTDTQYF
>NA|TRBV21-1|NA|TRBJ1-2
TGTGCCAGCAGCAAAGGACAGGGGCATGGCTACACCTTC
CASSKGQGHGYTF
>NA|TRBV4-1|once|TRBJ2-7
TGCGCCAGCACCCCAAAGGGGAGTTTAAGCTCCTACGAGCAGTACTTC
CASTPKGSLSSYEQYF
>NA|TRBV12-2|NA|TRBJ2-6
TGTGCAAGTCGCTTAGCGTTCAGGGCTGGGGCCAACGTCCTGACTTTC
CASRLAFRAGANVLTF
>TRBD2|TRBV6-5|NA|TRBJ2-7
TGTGCCAGCAGCGAACTAGCGGGGTTTTACGAGCAGTACTTC
CASSELAGFYEQYF